The 5 T cell receptor beta chains given below trace back to one sample, sequenced in a study of T cell changes during pregnancy in multiple sclerosis. The data were produced by immunoSEQ multiplex PCR, yet TCRdb's version contains in-frame clones alone and is incomplete. The profile shows 28,000 or so clones, about 88% of them singletons. Source: CD8+ T cells from peripheral blood mononuclear cells, taken in the second trimester of pregnancy. Source of these receptors: a female donor with multiple sclerosis, enrolled in a pregnancy study.

This clone occurred a few times. The chain has TRBV6-4 and TRBJ2-2; 7 bases line up with TRBD2. Germline CDR1 MRHNA, CDR2 SNTAGT. Trimming removed 5 bases from V and 3 bases from J; junction bases left unmatched: 0. This CDR3 region has 13 residues. The CDR3 nucleotides are TGTGCCAGCAGTAGCGGGGACACCGGGGAGCTGTTTTTT. Protein: CASSSGDTGELFF.

The chain links TRBV11-2 to TRBJ2-7; D perhaps matches TRBD2 (5 bases). The germline gives CDR1 SGHAT, CDR2 FQNNGV. Trimming took 3 bases from V and 6 from J, leaving 9 bases between them. This CDR3 has 12 residues. The CDR3 protein is CASSFGGPEQYF. The CDR3 DNA reads as TGTGCCAGCAGCTTCGGAGGACCCGAGCAGTACTTC. Looking up the rest from reference TRBV11-2 and TRBJ2-7 gives the full variable domain: EAGVAQSPRYKIIEKRQSVAFWCNPISGHATLYWYQQILGQGPKLLIQFQNNGVVDDSQLPKDRFSAERLKGVDSTLKIQPAKLEDSAVYLCASSFGGPEQYFGPGTRLTVT.

This rearrangement joins TRBV4-1 to TRBJ2-1; a possible D gene is TRBD2 (6 bases). Germline V gene sequence: CDR1 MGHRA, CDR2 YSYEKL. This CDR3 has 17 residues. V was clipped by 3 bases and J by 6 bases, with 21 bases between them. The CDR3 DNA reads TGCGCCAGCAGCCAGGACCAGGAGGTCGGGAGTACCAATGAGCAGTTCTTC. This gives the protein CASSQDQEVGSTNEQFF.

CDR3 region: CASSPGRKPDYGYTF. CDR3 coding DNA: TGCGCCAGCAGCCCAGGGAGGAAGCCTGACTATGGCTACACCTTC. The V call is TRBV4-3, the J call TRBJ1-2, with D possibly being TRBD1 (5 bases). Trimming shortened V by 4 bases and J by 3 bases, and 15 bases separated the two germline ends. CDR1 LGHNA and CDR2 YSLEER come from the germline V gene. CDR3 length: 15 amino acids.

The rearrangement joins TRBV4-3 to TRBJ1-6, with a possible D match to TRBD1 (6 bases). Trimming left V 1 base short and J 1 base short, with 17 bases between. The length of the CDR3 is 19 residues. The germline CDR1 and CDR2 sequences are LGHNA and YSLEER. In DNA, the CDR3 is TGCGCCAGCAGCCAAGTAGCAGGGGAATTAGGGTCCTATAATTCACCCCTCCACTTT. This encodes CASSQVAGELGSYNSPLHF.